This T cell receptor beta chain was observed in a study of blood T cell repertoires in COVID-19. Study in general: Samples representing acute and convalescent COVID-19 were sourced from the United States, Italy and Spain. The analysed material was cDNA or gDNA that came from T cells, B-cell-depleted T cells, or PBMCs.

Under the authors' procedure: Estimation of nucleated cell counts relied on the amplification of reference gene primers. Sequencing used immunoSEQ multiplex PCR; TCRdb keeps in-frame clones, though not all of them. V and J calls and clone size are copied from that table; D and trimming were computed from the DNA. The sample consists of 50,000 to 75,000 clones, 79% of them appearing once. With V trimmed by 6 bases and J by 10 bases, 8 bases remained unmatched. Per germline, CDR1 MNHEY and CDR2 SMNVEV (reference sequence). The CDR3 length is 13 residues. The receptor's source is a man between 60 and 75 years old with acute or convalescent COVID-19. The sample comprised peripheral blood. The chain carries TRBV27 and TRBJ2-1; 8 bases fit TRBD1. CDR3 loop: CASSPRQGNEQFF. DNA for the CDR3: TGTGCCAGCAGCCCCCGACAGGGGAACGAGCAGTTCTTC.